The next 6 T cell receptor beta chains were all read from a single sample in a study of a mutant IDH1 vaccine in newly diagnosed glioma. Time point: baseline, week 1 (first vaccination visit). Noted treatment: pre-vaccination baseline after standard-of-care therapy. Only in-frame clones appear in the TCRdb table, and some are missing; sequencing was by immunoSEQ multiplex PCR. The sample has tens of thousands of clones, about 86% seen once. This specimen consisted of PBMCs, obtained from a glioma patient treated with radiotherapy, temozolomide or both. These receptor sequences come from a man aged 25 to 40 with glioma.

J is TRBJ2-3 and V is TRBV7-9, with D perhaps given as TRBD1 or TRBD2 (5 bases each). V was clipped by 3 bases and J by 3 bases, with 16 bases between them. The CDR3 is 16 amino acids. Germline V gives CDR1 SEHNR, CDR2 FQNEAQ (reference sequence). The CDR3 DNA reads TGTGCCAGCAGCTTTTTCCCGGGGCTAGAAACAGATACGCAGTATTTT. Translated, it gives CASSFFPGLETDTQYF.

CDR3 region: CASSSKTGTEANYGYTF. The CDR3 DNA sequence: TGCGCCAGCAGCTCAAAAACCGGGACAGAGGCTAACTATGGCTACACCTTC. The rearrangement joins TRBV5-1 to TRBJ1-2, with TRBD1 identical over 7 bases. CDR3 length: 17 amino acids. Losses at the gene ends were 3 bases for V and 0 bases for J; bases not matched to a gene: 11. Per the germline V gene, CDR1 is SGHRS and CDR2 is YFSETQ.

The chain links TRBV5-5 to TRBJ2-7, with 8 bases that match TRBD1. Per the germline V gene, CDR1 is SGHKS and CDR2 is YYEKEE (reference sequence). J gave up 3 bases and V 2 bases, and 4 bases lay outside the gene matches. This CDR3 contains 14 residues. CDR3 protein: CASSFRDRSYEQYF. CDR3 sequence (DNA): TGTGCCAGCAGCTTCCGGGACAGGAGCTACGAGCAGTACTTC.

The V and J genes are TRBV18 and TRBJ2-3; D possibly corresponds to TRBD2 (5 bases). V lost 6 bases to trimming and J lost 4 bases, with 8 bases between them. CDR3 length equals 12 residues. Germline-derived CDR1 and CDR2 are KGHSH and LQKENI. The CDR3 protein is CASSDSADTQYF. For the CDR3, the DNA is TGTGCCAGCTCGGACTCCGCAGATACGCAGTATTTT.

J is TRBJ1-2 and V is TRBV5-6, with D possibly being TRBD1 (6 bases). With 4 bases removed from V and 4 bases from J, the gap between germline ends came to 17 bases. Germline loops: CDR1 SGHDT, CDR2 YYEEEE. CDR3 size: 15 residues. CDR3 sequence (DNA): TGTGCCAGCAGCACATCCGGGGGCGCCGTCTATGGCTACACCTTC. It yields the protein CASSTSGGAVYGYTF.

This chain's CDR3 is CAISSNGGPGSPLHF. CDR3 nucleotide sequence: TGTGCCATCAGTTCCAATGGGGGTCCCGGTTCACCCCTCCACTTT. The rearrangement uses TRBV10-3 and TRBJ1-6, with D possibly TRBD1 on 5 matching bases. The V gene lost 5 bases and the J gene lost 9 bases, with 17 bases spanning the gap. The germline CDR1 and CDR2 sequences are ENHRY and SYGVKD. This CDR3 comprises 15 residues.